The TCR beta chain described here comes from a study of shared clonotypes between healthy human individuals. The study, taken as a whole, reports: Deeper or shallower sequencing was expected to change how clonotypes are shared among donors.

Turning to this clone: Antigen unknown.

At deep level, the assay was performed. Across several immunoSEQ plates, the genomic DNA of each subset was split evenly. The method was immunoSEQ multiplex PCR; TCRdb's version includes in-frame clones alone and lacks a portion of them. The sample yields approximately 510,000 clones, approximately 85% seen once. Looked up from germline, CDR1 is PRHDT and CDR2 is FYEKMQ (reference sequence). V gave up 5 bases and J gave up 10 bases, with 12 bases separating them. The CDR3 consists of 12 residues. This TCR came from a woman aged 40 to 55 in good health. Some clones in this sample may be carry-over from other donors' samples. The chain joins TRBV13 to TRBJ2-1; no reliable D call. Sequencing used PBMCs. The CDR3 DNA sequence: TGTGCCAGCAGCCCGGGTCCCTGGGAGCAGTTCTTC. Amino acids: CASSPGPWEQFF.